The 31 T cell receptor beta chains below come from one sample, sequenced in a study of shared clonotypes between healthy human individuals. The assay was immunoSEQ multiplex PCR, and TCRdb's table has in-frame clones only and misses some. The sample lists around 500,000 clones, over 75% seen once, with more than 9.5% in the top ten. Sequencing input: PBMCs. These receptors all stem from a woman in her thirties or forties in good health. Some clones in this sample may be carry-over from other donors' samples.

This clone was picked up one time. This likely reflects a read error, since a far larger clone is one base away. The rearrangement links TRBV5-6 to TRBJ2-3, with 7 nucleotides matching TRBD1. V lost 6 bases, J lost 3 bases, and 7 bases stayed unmatched. CDR1 SGHDT and CDR2 YYEEEE come from the germline V gene. The CDR3 is 14 residues long. The CDR3 loop reads CASTNPRGTDTQYF. For the CDR3, the DNA is TGTGCCAGCACCAACCCCAGGGGGACAGATACGCAGTATTTT.

The gene calls are TRBV5-1 and TRBJ2-3; D perhaps matches TRBD1 (5 bases). Trimming pared 0 bases from V and 2 bases from J, leaving 7 bases between. Germline V gives CDR1 SGHRS, CDR2 YFSETQ. This CDR3 spans 14 amino acids. The CDR3: CASSLDRTTDTQYF. CDR3 in DNA: TGCGCCAGCAGCTTGGACAGGACCACAGATACGCAGTATTTT.

V is TRBV30 and J is TRBJ2-2, with TRBD2 matching over 9 bases. The length of the CDR3 is 15 residues. Germline loops: CDR1 GTSNPN, CDR2 SVGIG (reference sequence). J lost 5 bases, V lost 2 bases, and 6 bases had no gene match. The CDR3 sequence: CAWSPIAGDTGELFF. The CDR3 bases are TGTGCCTGGAGTCCGATAGCGGGAGATACCGGGGAGCTGTTTTTT.

This rearrangement joins TRBV7-2 to TRBJ2-1, with D possibly matching TRBD1 (5 bases). Germline CDR1 reads SGHTA; CDR2 reads FQGNSA. The V end lost 5 bases, the J end lost 6 bases, and 14 bases lay between the germline ends. The CDR3 is 14 residues long. The CDR3 sequence is CASSPGSRSNEQFF. DNA for the CDR3: TGTGCCAGCAGCCCAGGGTCCCGGTCCAATGAGCAGTTCTTC. Variable domain in full (rest from reference TRBV7-2 and TRBJ2-1): GAGVSQSPSNKVTEKGKDVELRCDPISGHTALYWYRQSLGQGLEFLIYFQGNSAPDKSGLPSDRFSAERTGGSVSTLTIQRTQQEDSAVYLCASSPGSRSNEQFFGPGTRLTVL.

This chain joins TRBV5-6 and TRBJ1-1; 8 bases agree with TRBD1. In germline, CDR1 is SGHDT, CDR2 YYEEEE. The CDR3 runs to 14 residues. V lost 6 bases and J lost 2; bases outside the gene matches: 6. The CDR3 loop is CASILQGVNTEAFF. The CDR3 nucleotides read TGTGCCAGCATTCTACAGGGGGTAAACACTGAAGCTTTCTTT. Filled out from reference TRBV5-6 and TRBJ1-1, the complete variable domain reads DAGVTQSPTHLIKTRGQQVTLRCSPKSGHDTVSWYQQALGQGPQFIFQYYEEEERQRGNFPDRFSGHQFPNYSSELNVNALLLGDSALYLCASILQGVNTEAFFGQGTRLTVV.

The chain links TRBV7-9 to TRBJ1-5; possibly TRBD1 for D (5 bases). V lost 2 bases, J lost 2 bases, and 10 bases lay in between. The CDR3 runs to 15 residues. Germline CDR1 is SEHNR and CDR2 is FQNEAQ (reference sequence). CDR3 amino acids: CASSLQGNGNQPQHF. The CDR3, as DNA: TGTGCCAGCAGCTTACAGGGAAACGGCAATCAGCCCCAGCATTTT.

The chain combines TRBV7-2 with TRBJ2-7, with D unclear. Germline-derived CDR1 and CDR2 are SGHTA and FQGNSA. This CDR3 contains 13 residues. Trimming shortened V by 2 bases and J by 3 bases, and 8 bases separated the two germline ends. DNA for the CDR3: TGTGCCAGCAGCTTACCGCCCATCTACGAGCAGTACTTC. Amino acid sequence: CASSLPPIYEQYF.

As regards this clone: The sample holds other DNA sequences that translate to the same CDR3. J is TRBJ1-5 and V is TRBV28; D perhaps matches TRBD1 (6 bases). Trimming cost V 6 bases and J 2 bases, with 14 bases left between them. The length of the CDR3 is 15 residues. CDR1 and CDR2 (germline): MDHEN, SYDVKM. Here the CDR3 DNA reads TGTGCCAGCAGCACGGGACAAGAACGCAATCAGCCCCAGCATTTT. This codes for CASSTGQERNQPQHF.

V and J are TRBV5-4 and TRBJ2-3, with 10 positions matching TRBD2. The length of the CDR3 is 16 residues. In germline, CDR1 is SGHNT, CDR2 YYREEE (reference sequence). V lost 4 bases and J lost 3; bases outside the gene matches: 8. The DNA of the CDR3 is TGTGCCAGCAGCGCCAGCGGGAGGGTCGGTACAGATACGCAGTATTTT. It codes for CASSASGRVGTDTQYF.

The chain joins TRBV6-5 to TRBJ1-1; 9 bases match TRBD1. The CDR3 has 15 residues. The V gene end was trimmed by 4 bases and the J gene end by 4 bases; junction bases not matched to a gene: 7. Germline CDR1 is MNHEY and CDR2 is SVGAGI. CDR3 sequence reads: CASSWDRALGTEAFF. In DNA form, the CDR3 reads TGTGCCAGCAGTTGGGACAGGGCATTGGGCACTGAAGCTTTCTTT.

The gene calls are TRBV4-3 and TRBJ2-5; no clear D gene. V dropped 1 base and J dropped 11 bases, with 8 bases sitting between them. The CDR3 spans 11 residues. Germline lookup yields CDR1 LGHNA and CDR2 YSLEER. Written as DNA, the CDR3 is TGCGCCAGCAGCCAAGGGAATGAGCAGTACTTC. Its translation: CASSQGNEQYF.

Comments on this clone: This may come from a read error, since a much larger clone is one base off. This chain connects TRBV28 to TRBJ2-5, with TRBD2 matching 7 bases. The CDR3 totals 15 residues. J lost 7 bases, V lost 7 bases, and 15 bases had no gene match. Germline CDR1 MDHEN, CDR2 SYDVKM. For the CDR3, the DNA is TGTGCCAGCAAACTACTAGTGGGAGGGCCAGGGACCCAGTACTTC. This translates into CASKLLVGGPGTQYF.

The chain carries TRBV14 and TRBJ2-1; the D is unclear. V gave up 4 bases and J gave up 4 bases, with 11 bases separating them. The CDR3 has 14 residues. Germline CDR1 SGHDN, CDR2 FVKESK. The chain's CDR3 is CASSPRVGYNEQFF. The CDR3 coding sequence is TGTGCCAGCAGCCCAAGGGTAGGGTACAATGAGCAGTTCTTC.

Notes on this clone: Only one base separates this from a far larger clonotype, so it likely reflects a read error. The chain joins TRBV29-1 to TRBJ2-5, with D perhaps assigned TRBD1 or TRBD2 (6 bases each). The CDR3 has 16 amino acids. V gave up 4 bases and J gave up 5 bases, with 23 bases separating them. Germline CDR1 is SQVTM and CDR2 is ANQGSEA. The CDR3 DNA sequence: TGCAGCGTTGTAAACCCTTTAATAGGGGGAGGCGAGACCCAGTACTTC. It yields the protein CSVVNPLIGGGETQYF.

The chain combines TRBV6-5 with TRBJ2-1, with 10 nucleotides matching TRBD1. This CDR3 is 15 amino acids long. Trimming cost V 10 bases and J 2 bases; bases outside gene matches: 8. The germline CDR1 and CDR2 sequences are MNHEY and SVGAGI. CDR3 in amino acids: CATRTGTGAYNEQFF. CDR3 nucleotide sequence: TGTGCCACACGCACCGGGACAGGGGCCTACAATGAGCAGTTCTTC.

As to this clone: One base away lies a much larger clone, so this may be a sequencing read error. The same CDR3 also results from other DNA sequences found in this sample. The chain employs TRBV18 and TRBJ2-5, with unresolved D. The CDR3 length is 15 residues. With 3 bases removed from V and 2 bases from J, the gap between germline ends came to 13 bases. The germline V gene encodes CDR1 KGHSH and CDR2 LQKENI. CDR3 coding DNA: TGTGCCAGCTCACCTCCACCCGGAGTACAAGAGACCCAGTACTTC. Its translation: CASSPPPGVQETQYF.

The chain is built from TRBV5-1 and TRBJ2-7; 13 bases align to TRBD2. V trimming: 4 bases; J trimming: 6 bases; junction bases outside the gene matches: 19. This CDR3 contains 19 residues. The V gene's germline CDR1 is SGHRS and CDR2 YFSETQ. CDR3 loop: CASSTSPGLAGRGLSEQYF. The CDR3 DNA reads as TGCGCCAGCAGCACATCCCCGGGACTAGCGGGACGGGGGTTGAGCGAGCAGTACTTC.

The chain recombines TRBV5-1 with TRBJ1-2; TRBD1 is a possible D gene (5 bases). The V gene's germline CDR1 is SGHRS and CDR2 YFSETQ. The CDR3 has 16 amino acids. V lost 0 bases and J 4 bases, leaving 16 bases between the germline ends. The CDR3 region is CASSLASGHPGYGYTF. In DNA, the CDR3 is TGCGCCAGCAGCTTGGCCTCTGGACACCCTGGCTATGGCTACACCTTC.

This chain uses TRBV28 with TRBJ1-4; the match to TRBD1 covers 8 bases. The CDR3 extends over 15 amino acids. V gave up 5 bases and J gave up 8 bases; unmatched junction bases: 10. CDR1 and CDR2 from the germline V gene are MDHEN and SYDVKM. The CDR3 DNA is TGTGCCAGCAGTCCCTCCGGGACAGGTACCGAAAAACTGTTTTTT. It translates to CASSPSGTGTEKLFF. Drawing the rest from reference TRBV28 and TRBJ1-4, the complete variable domain is DVKVTQSSRYLVKRTGEKVFLECVQDMDHENMFWYRQDPGLGLRLIYFSYDVKMKEKGDIPEGYSVSREKKERFSLILESASTNQTSMYLCASSPSGTGTEKLFFGSGTQLSVL.

About this clone: With only one base between it and a far larger clone, this is likely a read error. The chain is built from TRBV30 and TRBJ2-2; the D gene is possibly TRBD2 (6 bases). The CDR3 spans 15 residues. Trimming left V 3 bases short and J 5 bases short, with 16 bases between. Per the germline V gene, CDR1 is GTSNPN and CDR2 is SVGIG (reference sequence). The CDR3 region is CAWRAPGVTTGELFF. CDR3 DNA: TGTGCCTGGAGAGCCCCGGGAGTGACTACCGGGGAGCTGTTTTTT.

A word on this clone: This may come from a read error, since a much larger clone is one base off. This sequence joins TRBV4-3 and TRBJ1-2; possible D gene TRBD1, 5 bases. The CDR3 loop spans 14 amino acids. Deletions cut 0 bases from V and 4 bases from J, with 9 bases between. Germline V gives CDR1 LGHNA, CDR2 YSLEER. The CDR3 nucleotides are TGCGCCAGCAGCCAAGATGGGGGGACCTATGGCTACACCTTC. Protein: CASSQDGGTYGYTF.

This clone has a single count. This chain connects TRBV27 to TRBJ2-2; D gene uncertain. The length of the CDR3 is 13 residues. Between the trimmed V and J ends, which lost 3 bases and 7 bases, there was a span of 9 bases. CDR1 is MNHEY and CDR2 is SMNVEV in the germline V gene (reference sequence). The CDR3 bases are TGTGCCAGCAGTTTCTCTACGAACGGGGAGCTGTTTTTT. This sequence encodes CASSFSTNGELFF.

The V and J genes are TRBV13 and TRBJ2-5; 11 bases map to TRBD2. The germline gives CDR1 PRHDT, CDR2 FYEKMQ (reference sequence). The CDR3 is 16 amino acids. After removal of 3 bases from V and 1 base from J, the junction contained 4 bases not matched to a gene. DNA for the CDR3: TGTGCCAGCAGCTTCTTTACTAGCGGGAGCCAAGAGACCCAGTACTTC. Its translation is CASSFFTSGSQETQYF.

As to this clone: A far larger clone is off by one base, so a read error is likely. The J gene is TRBJ1-1, the V gene TRBV18, with 8 bases fitting TRBD1. The CDR3 extends over 14 amino acids. The germline CDR1 and CDR2 sequences are KGHSH and LQKENI. J lost 6 bases, V lost 7 bases, and 10 bases had no gene match. In DNA form, the CDR3 reads TGTGCCAGCTACGTGGACAGGGAGGGTGCTGAAGCTTTCTTT. Translated: CASYVDREGAEAFF. Using reference TRBV18 and TRBJ1-1 for the parts outside the CDR3, the full variable domain is NAGVMQNPRHLVRRRGQEARLRCSPMKGHSHVYWYRQLPEEGLKFMVYLQKENIIDESGMPKERFSAEFPKEGPSILRIQQVVRGDSAAYFCASYVDREGAEAFFGQGTRLTVV.

The chain has TRBV11-3 and TRBJ1-1; D uncertain. The V end lost 0 bases, the J end lost 1 base, and 3 bases lay between the germline ends. CDR1 SGHNT and CDR2 YENEEA come from the germline V gene. The CDR3 is 13 amino acids. The CDR3: CASSLEQNTEAFF. The CDR3 DNA follows: TGTGCCAGCAGCTTAGAGCAGAACACTGAAGCTTTCTTT. The full variable domain, with the rest looked up from reference TRBV11-3 and TRBJ1-1, is EAGVVQSPRYKIIEKKQPVAFWCNPISGHNTLYWYLQNLGQGPELLIRYENEEAVDDSQLPKDRFSAERLKGVDSTLKIQPAELGDSAVYLCASSLEQNTEAFFGQGTRLTVV.

This clone turned up a few times. This could be a read error, since a much larger clone is one nucleotide away. In the same sample, other DNA sequences code for this CDR3. For the CDR3, the DNA is TGCGCCAGCAGTGAAGGTCCTTTCAACACTGAAGCTTTCTTT. It specifies CASSEGPFNTEAFF. This sequence joins TRBV6-1 and TRBJ1-1, with D uncertain. CDR1 is MNHNS and CDR2 is SASEGT in the germline V gene. CDR3 length: 14 residues.

The gene calls are TRBV9 and TRBJ2-1; unclear D gene. CDR3 size: 14 residues. CDR1 and CDR2 from the germline V gene are SGDLS and YYNGEE. V lost 4 bases and J lost 1, with 9 bases in between. The CDR3 sequence: CASSSELSYNEQFF. CDR3 DNA: TGTGCCAGCAGCTCGGAGTTGTCCTACAATGAGCAGTTCTTC.

In this sample, this clone turned up many times. This sample includes further DNA sequences coding for the same CDR3. The chain joins TRBV5-6 to TRBJ2-7, with 13 bases lining up with TRBD2. Germline V lookup: CDR1 SGHDT, CDR2 YYEEEE. The junction had 2 bases not matched to a gene; V was cut back by 4 bases and J by 4 bases. The CDR3 consists of 14 residues. The CDR3 bases are TGTGCCAGCAGCCCGGGACTAGCGGGGTACGAGCAGTACTTC. Its protein product is CASSPGLAGYEQYF.

This clone was seen repeatedly, ten times or more. This same CDR3 is encoded by further DNA sequences in the sample. The V gene is TRBV14, the J gene TRBJ2-2; TRBD2 matches at 12 bases. Trimming cost V 4 bases and J 7 bases; bases outside gene matches: 4. The V gene's germline CDR1 is SGHDN and CDR2 FVKESK. The CDR3 runs 15 residues. CDR3 coding DNA: TGTGCCAGCAGCCTGGGACTAGCGGGTTTCGGGGAGCTGTTTTTT. It is translated as CASSLGLAGFGELFF.

As concerns this clone: This sequence is one base from a far larger clone and is likely a read error. The V gene is TRBV30, the J gene TRBJ1-3; D gene ambiguous. The CDR3 has 11 amino acids. The V gene lost 8 bases and the J gene lost 0 bases, with 5 bases spanning the gap. Germline CDR1 is GTSNPN and CDR2 is SVGIG (reference sequence). The CDR3 here is CARGSGNTIYF. The CDR3 DNA sequence: TGTGCCCGGGGCTCTGGAAACACCATATATTTT.

This clone was observed a handful of times. The V gene is TRBV19, the J gene TRBJ1-2; 10 positions match TRBD1. The CDR3 has 14 amino acids. The V gene end was trimmed by 8 bases and the J gene end by 7 bases; junction bases not matched to a gene: 10. Germline assignment: CDR1 LNHDA and CDR2 SQIVND (reference sequence). CDR3 nucleotides: TGTGCCAGTTCTCCCGGGACAGGGGTACCTGGCTACACCTTC. It codes for CASSPGTGVPGYTF.